This TCR beta chain stems from a study of T cells in Graves' hyperthyroidism and ophthalmopathy. Study-wide points: Among clonotypes expanded in thyroid above 0.001, most were also found in blood.

This clonotype was found once. Its antigen remains unknown. The authors took PBMCs from 8 to 10 ml fresh peripheral blood. Germline CDR1 and CDR2: DFQATT and SNEGSKA (reference sequence). This CDR3 contains 12 residues. Amplified TCR beta CDR3 regions derived from RNA transcripts. Initially, a first-round RT-PCR of the TCR CDR3 employed the HTBI primer set. TCRdb reanalysed the multiplex PCR reads using MiXCR and keeps one entry per CDR3 protein. The sample lists about 380,000 distinct CDR3 sequences, roughly 18% occurring once. The TCR was taken from a man aged 18 to 30 with Graves' ophthalmopathy. This rearrangement joins TRBV20-1 to TRBJ2-5; 13 bases align to TRBD2. Sample: blood. Here the CDR3 DNA reads TGCAGCGTTTCAGGACTAGCGGGAGTCCAGTACTTC. It codes for CSVSGLAGVQYF.